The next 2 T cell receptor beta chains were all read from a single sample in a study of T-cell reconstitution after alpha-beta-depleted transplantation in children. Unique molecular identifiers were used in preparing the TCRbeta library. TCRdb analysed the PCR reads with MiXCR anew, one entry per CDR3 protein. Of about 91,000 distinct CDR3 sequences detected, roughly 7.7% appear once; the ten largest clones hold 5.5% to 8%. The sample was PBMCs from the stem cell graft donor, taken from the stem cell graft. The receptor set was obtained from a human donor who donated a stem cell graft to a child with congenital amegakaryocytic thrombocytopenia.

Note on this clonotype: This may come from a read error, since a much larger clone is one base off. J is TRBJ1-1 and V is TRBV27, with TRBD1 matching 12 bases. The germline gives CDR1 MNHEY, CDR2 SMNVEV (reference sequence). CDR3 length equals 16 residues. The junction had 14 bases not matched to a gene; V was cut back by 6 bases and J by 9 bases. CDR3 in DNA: TGTGCCAGCAGAACAGGGACAGGGGGCGCAGGGACTCAAGCTTTCTTT. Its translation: CASRTGTGGAGTQAFF.

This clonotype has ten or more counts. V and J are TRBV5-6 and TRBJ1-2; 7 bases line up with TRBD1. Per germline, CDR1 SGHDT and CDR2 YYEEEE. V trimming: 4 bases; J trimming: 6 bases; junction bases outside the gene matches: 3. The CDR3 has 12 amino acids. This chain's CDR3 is CASSRQGHGYTF. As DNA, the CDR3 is TGTGCCAGCAGCCGACAGGGACATGGCTACACCTTC.